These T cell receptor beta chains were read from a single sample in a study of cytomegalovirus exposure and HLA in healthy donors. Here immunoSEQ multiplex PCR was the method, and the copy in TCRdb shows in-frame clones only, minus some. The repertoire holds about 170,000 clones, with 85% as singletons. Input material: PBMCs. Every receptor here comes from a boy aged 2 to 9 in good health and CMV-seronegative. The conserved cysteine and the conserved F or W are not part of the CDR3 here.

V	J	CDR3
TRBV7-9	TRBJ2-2	ASSVGTGGPGELF
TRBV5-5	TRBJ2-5	ASSPGHLYQETQY
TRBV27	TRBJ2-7	ASSPRLAGEQY
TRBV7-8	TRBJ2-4	ASSLVRVGAKNIQY
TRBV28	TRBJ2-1	ASSLRLLGGQQF
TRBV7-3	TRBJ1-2	ASSPDNTGIDGYT
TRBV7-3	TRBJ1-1	ASSPGQLNTEAF
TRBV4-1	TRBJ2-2	ASSQVPATGELF
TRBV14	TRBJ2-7	ASSPWAGMDSYEQY
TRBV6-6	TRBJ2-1	ASTPRQGADNEQF
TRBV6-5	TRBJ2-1	ASSYSRVSQYNEQF
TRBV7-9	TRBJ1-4	ASSSPLAGGGLREKLF
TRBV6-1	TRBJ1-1	ASSLRTDWNTEAF
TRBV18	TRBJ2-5	ASSPTRGGETQY
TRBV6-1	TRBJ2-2	ASSLQRLF
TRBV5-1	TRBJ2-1	ASSLDGGTSSYNEQF
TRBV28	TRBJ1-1	ASSWTGRNTEAF
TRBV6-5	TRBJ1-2	ASSYSSWQVYGYT
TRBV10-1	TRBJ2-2	ASRHRANTGELF
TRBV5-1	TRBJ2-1	ASSLGADPYNEQF
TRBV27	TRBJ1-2	ASSSNRGEKGYT
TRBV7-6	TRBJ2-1	ASSLGLTYNEQF
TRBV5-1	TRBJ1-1	ASSLVPDTHEAF
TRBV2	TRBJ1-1	TSSVAYTEAF
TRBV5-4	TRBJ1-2	ASRTRGVSGYT
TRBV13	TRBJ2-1	ASSTAGTLSRDEQF
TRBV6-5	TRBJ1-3	ASRQDRTGNTIY
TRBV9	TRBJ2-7	ASSVDGTGAYEQY
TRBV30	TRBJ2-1	AWSDSGRDHNEQF
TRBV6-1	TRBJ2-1	ASRGQGIYNEQF
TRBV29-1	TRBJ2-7	SVGLGKAYEQY
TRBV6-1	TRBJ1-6	ASREGALNSPLH
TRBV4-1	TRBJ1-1	ASNPTVLNTEAF
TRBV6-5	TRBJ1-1	ASRQGSVTEAF
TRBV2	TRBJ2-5	ASSPGTSGGGETQY
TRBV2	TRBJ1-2	ASQGAFYGYT
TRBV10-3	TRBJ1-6	AAHSGTGDNSPLH
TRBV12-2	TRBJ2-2	ASRPQAANTGELF
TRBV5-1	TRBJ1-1	ASSLYRPRGEAF
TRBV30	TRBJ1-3	AWSTGVSGNTIY
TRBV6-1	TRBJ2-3	ASSDGQGDTDTQY
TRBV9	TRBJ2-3	ASSVARSSTDTQY
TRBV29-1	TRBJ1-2	SVEQRQGAPDYGYT
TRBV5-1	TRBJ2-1	ASSPGLRPNEQF
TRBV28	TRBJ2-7	ASRPNRLGLSYEQY
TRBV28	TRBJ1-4	ASSLTVEKLF